Following are 5 T cell receptor beta chains from one sample sequenced in a study of identical twins. TCRdb reanalysed the 5' RACE reads using MiXCR and keeps one entry per CDR3 protein. Of 300,000 or so distinct CDR3 sequences in the sample, more than 8% were seen once. These same data were also listed under a study on yellow fever vaccine responses in identical twins.

The specimen was CD8+ T cells sorted from blood. The receptors were gathered from a woman aged 18-29 years in good health.

The chain combines TRBV11-2 with TRBJ2-7; D is perhaps TRBD2 (5 bases). This CDR3 has 15 residues. Trimming removed 3 bases at V and 0 bases at J, with 12 bases between. Germline V gene data show CDR1 as SGHAT and CDR2 as FQNNGV. CDR3 sequence (DNA): TGTGCCAGCAGCTTGGGAGCCATGAGCTCCTACGAGCAGTACTTC. This gives the protein CASSLGAMSSYEQYF. Together with reference TRBV11-2 and TRBJ2-7, the CDR3 gives the full variable domain: EAGVAQSPRYKIIEKRQSVAFWCNPISGHATLYWYQQILGQGPKLLIQFQNNGVVDDSQLPKDRFSAERLKGVDSTLKIQPAKLEDSAVYLCASSLGAMSSYEQYFGPGTRLTVT.

This clonotype was counted ten times or more. The V gene is TRBV15, the J gene TRBJ2-5; no definite D call. Germline loops: CDR1 LNHNV, CDR2 YYDKDF (reference sequence). The CDR3 is made up of 13 amino acids. V lost 5 bases and J lost 0, with 7 bases in between. The CDR3 is CATSPQHQETQYF. CDR3 bases: TGTGCCACCAGCCCCCAACACCAAGAGACCCAGTACTTC. Full variable domain (remainder filled in from reference TRBV15 and TRBJ2-5): DAMVIQNPRYQVTQFGKPVTLSCSQTLNHNVMYWYQQKSSQAPKLLFHYYDKDFNNEADTPDNFQSRRPNTSFCFLDIRSPGLGDTAMYLCATSPQHQETQYFGPGTRLLVL.

This clonotype was detected many times. The rearrangement joins TRBV2 to TRBJ2-4; D remains ambiguous. The CDR3 totals 14 residues. Germline lookup yields CDR1 SNHLY and CDR2 FYNNEI. Trimming removed 1 base from V and 1 base from J, with 5 bases in between. As DNA, the CDR3 is TGTGCCAGCAGTGAAGTAGGGGCCAAAAACATTCAGTACTTC. It translates to CASSEVGAKNIQYF.

This clonotype was seen repeatedly, ten times or more. The chain is built from TRBV11-2 and TRBJ1-1, with D unresolved. This CDR3 contains 14 residues. V gave up 6 bases and J gave up 3 bases, with 14 bases separating them. Germline CDR1 is SGHAT and CDR2 is FQNNGV. The chain's CDR3 is CASRDRRGHTEAFF. The DNA for the CDR3 is TGTGCCAGCAGAGACCGCCGGGGTCACACTGAAGCTTTCTTT.

The chain is built from TRBV7-6 and TRBJ2-7; 7 nucleotides agree with TRBD1. The trim removed 4 bases at V and 5 bases at J, leaving 11 bases unmatched. CDR1 and CDR2 from the germline V gene are SGHVS and FNYEAQ. The CDR3 runs 15 residues. The CDR3 nucleotides read TGTGCCAGCAGCTCCCGACAGGGTACTGACGACGAGCAGTACTTC. Translated: CASSSRQGTDDEQYF.